Listed here are 30 T cell receptor beta chains from one sample, sequenced in a study of blood T cell repertoires in COVID-19. The protocol was immunoSEQ multiplex PCR, while the TCRdb copy is restricted to in-frame clones and leaves out a portion. The sample records tens of thousands of clones, roughly 87% being singletons. The sequenced sample consisted of peripheral blood. The receptors come from a man in his 60s with acute or convalescent COVID-19.

The V and J genes are TRBV6-5 and TRBJ2-1; D not resolved. Germline V gives CDR1 MNHEY, CDR2 SVGAGI. The CDR3 covers 13 residues. With 8 bases removed from V and 3 bases from J, the gap between germline ends came to 11 bases. The CDR3 DNA follows: TGTGCCAGCCTATCCAAGATCTACAATGAGCAGTTCTTC. Residues: CASLSKIYNEQFF.

The rearrangement uses TRBV2 and TRBJ1-1, with a tentative D call TRBD1 (6 bases). The CDR3 has 15 residues. Deletions cut 4 bases from V and 1 base from J, with 13 bases between. CDR1 is SNHLY, CDR2 FYNNEI, per germline. The CDR3 region is CASSGAGRGNTEAFF. CDR3 bases: TGTGCCAGCAGTGGGGCGGGCAGGGGGAACACTGAAGCTTTCTTT.

The J gene is TRBJ1-3, the V gene TRBV21-1. TRBV21-1 is tagged as a pseudogene. There are 16 residues in the CDR3. This CDR3 reads CASSRRDGGSGNTIYF. Written as DNA, the CDR3 is TGTGCCAGCAGCAGGAGGGACGGTGGCTCTGGAAACACCATATATTTT.

V and J are TRBV18 and TRBJ2-3, with D possibly TRBD2 on 6 matching bases. This CDR3 has 15 residues. Germline V CDR1 and CDR2: KGHSH, LQKENI. Trimming left V 6 bases short and J 2 bases short, with 15 bases between. CDR3 region: CASSPGGINTDTQYF. The DNA for the CDR3 is TGTGCCAGCTCTCCGGGCGGGATAAACACAGATACGCAGTATTTT.

The rearrangement links TRBV3-1 (or the pseudogene TRBV3-2) to TRBJ2-5, with D hard to call. The CDR3 extends over 12 amino acids. V shed 4 bases and J shed 0 bases, with 3 bases lying between them. Germline V gene lookup returns CDR1 LGHDT and CDR2 YNNKEL (reference sequence). CDR3 nucleotides: TGTGCCAGCAGCCCCAACCAAGAGACCCAGTACTTC. Translation gives CASSPNQETQYF.

V and J are TRBV19 and TRBJ1-1; 7 positions agree with TRBD1. The germline gives CDR1 LNHDA, CDR2 SQIVND (reference sequence). The CDR3 spans 13 residues. V dropped 8 bases and J dropped 4; count of bases not matched to a gene: 7. In DNA, the CDR3 is TGTGCCAGTTCAACCGGACAGGTCACTGAAGCTTTCTTT. Residues: CASSTGQVTEAFF.

This clone came up once. V gene TRBV5-1 combines with J gene TRBJ2-1, with D maybe TRBD2 (6 bases). Germline V lookup: CDR1 SGHRS, CDR2 YFSETQ. This CDR3 contains 16 residues. The ends were cut back, 7 bases at V and 7 bases at J, with 24 bases in the middle. CDR3 in DNA: TGCGCCAGCTCCCCACAACCCATCCACGGGGGAAATGAGCAGTTCTTC. It encodes CASSPQPIHGGNEQFF.

V usage is TRBV7-2 and J usage is TRBJ1-1; TRBD1 agrees at 9 bases. CDR1 is SGHTA, CDR2 FQGNSA, per germline. The CDR3 is 17 residues long. Trimming removed 1 base from V and 4 bases from J; junction bases left unmatched: 10. For the CDR3, the DNA is TGTGCCAGCAGCTTAGGACTTAGGAGACAGGGGGGCACTGAAGCTTTCTTT. Translating it yields CASSLGLRRQGGTEAFF. The variable domain in full, with the rest retrieved from reference TRBV7-2 and TRBJ1-1, is GAGVSQSPSNKVTEKGKDVELRCDPISGHTALYWYRQSLGQGLEFLIYFQGNSAPDKSGLPSDRFSAERTGGSVSTLTIQRTQQEDSAVYLCASSLGLRRQGGTEAFFGQGTRLTVV.

V and J are TRBV11-2 and TRBJ2-1; the D is unclear. This CDR3 has 12 residues. Germline-derived CDR1 and CDR2 are SGHAT and FQNNGV. V was clipped by 7 bases and J by 5 bases, with 9 bases between them. The CDR3 DNA follows: TGTGCCAGCACCCATACGGACAATGAGCAGTTCTTC. This translates into CASTHTDNEQFF.

V usage is TRBV6-5 and J usage is TRBJ1-2; no clear D. Trimming stripped 6 bases from V and 2 bases from J, with 10 bases between. This CDR3 is 13 amino acids long. Per the germline V gene, CDR1 is MNHEY and CDR2 is SVGAGI. CDR3 sequence (DNA): TGTGCCAGCAGGGTCGACGGGAACTATGGCTACACCTTC. As protein: CASRVDGNYGYTF.

V usage is TRBV6-5 and J usage is TRBJ1-1; 7 positions match TRBD1. Trimming at V came to 6 bases and at J to 4 bases, leaving 8 bases not matched to a gene. The CDR3 has 14 amino acids. Per germline, CDR1 MNHEY and CDR2 SVGAGI. CDR3 sequence (DNA): TGTGCCAGCAGAGGGACAGCCGGGGGCACTGAAGCTTTCTTT. It specifies CASRGTAGGTEAFF.

CDR3 nucleotides: TGTGCCAGCAGTACCATAGCGGGGGGGTACAATGAGCAGTTCTTC. This encodes CASSTIAGGYNEQFF. The chain joins TRBV6-5 to TRBJ2-1; 11 positions agree with TRBD2. Germline CDR1 and CDR2: MNHEY and SVGAGI. The CDR3 runs 15 residues. The J segment lost 4 bases and the V segment lost 5 bases, leaving 4 bases of the junction unmatched.

The chain carries TRBV5-1 and TRBJ2-1, with 9 positions matching TRBD1. Germline CDR1 is SGHRS and CDR2 is YFSETQ. There are 14 residues in the CDR3. V lost 4 bases to trimming and J lost 9 bases; unmatched junction nucleotides: 8. CDR3 sequence: CASSPDTGGSEQFF. For the CDR3, the DNA is TGCGCCAGCAGCCCAGACACAGGGGGCTCTGAGCAGTTCTTC.

This clone was found a few times. The chain links TRBV9 to TRBJ2-2, with 7 bases that match TRBD1. With V trimmed by 4 bases and J by 4 bases, 4 bases remained unmatched. Germline-derived CDR1 and CDR2 are SGDLS and YYNGEE. This CDR3 spans 14 amino acids. This chain's CDR3 is CASSRRQGTGELFF. DNA for the CDR3: TGTGCCAGCAGCCGGAGACAGGGCACCGGGGAGCTGTTTTTT.

This clone came up once. This chain joins TRBV19 and TRBJ2-2; tentative D call: TRBD2 (6 bases). The ends were cut back, 5 bases at V and 1 base at J, with 14 bases in the middle. The germline gives CDR1 LNHDA, CDR2 SQIVND (reference sequence). The CDR3 covers 16 residues. In DNA form, the CDR3 reads TGTGCCAGTAGTTATAATGGGGACTTGAACACCGGGGAGCTGTTTTTT. Translated, it gives CASSYNGDLNTGELFF.

This chain joins TRBV11-2 and TRBJ1-5; TRBD1 might be the D (5 bases). The CDR3 has 15 amino acids. Germline V gene data show CDR1 as SGHAT and CDR2 as FQNNGV. V dropped 6 bases and J dropped 0 bases, with 12 bases sitting between them. DNA of the CDR3: TGTGCCAGCAGTCAGGGCACAAATAGCAATCAGCCCCAGCATTTT. This encodes CASSQGTNSNQPQHF.

J is TRBJ1-2 and V is TRBV2, with D maybe TRBD1 (6 bases). Germline values: CDR1 SNHLY, CDR2 FYNNEI. CDR3 size: 13 residues. Deletions cut 5 bases from V and 5 bases from J, with 12 bases between. CDR3 DNA: TGTGCCAGCAGTCAGGGGATGGGATATGGCTACACCTTC. Its protein is CASSQGMGYGYTF.

V and J are TRBV25-1 and TRBJ1-6; TRBD1 might be the D (6 bases). The V and J ends lost 4 bases and 8 bases respectively, with 9 bases between them. Germline V CDR1 and CDR2: MGHDK, SYGVNS. The CDR3 loop spans 13 amino acids. The CDR3 sequence: CASSAAGDSPLHF. Written as DNA, the CDR3 is TGTGCCAGCAGTGCGGCAGGGGATTCACCCCTCCACTTT. Variable domain in full (rest from reference TRBV25-1 and TRBJ1-6): EADIYQTPRYLVIGTGKKITLECSQTMGHDKMYWYQQDPGMELHLIHYSYGVNSTEKGDLSSESTVSRIRTEHFPLTLESARPSHTSQYLCASSAAGDSPLHFGNGTRLTVT.

The V and J genes are TRBV2 and TRBJ2-6; D is ambiguous. The ends were cut back, 7 bases at V and 1 base at J, with 5 bases in the middle. CDR1 is SNHLY, CDR2 FYNNEI, per germline. CDR3 length equals 13 residues. CDR3 region: CASTGSGANVLTF. The CDR3 DNA sequence: TGTGCCAGCACAGGTTCTGGGGCCAACGTCCTGACTTTC.

The rearrangement joins TRBV5-1 to TRBJ1-1; no clear D. CDR3 length equals 15 residues. V lost 4 bases and J 4 bases, leaving 17 bases between the germline ends. From germline, CDR1 is SGHRS and CDR2 YFSETQ. DNA for the CDR3: TGCGCCAGCAGCCCCGGCGGCAACCTTGTCACTGAAGCTTTCTTT. Its protein is CASSPGGNLVTEAFF. The full variable domain, in which reference TRBV5-1 and TRBJ1-1 provide the parts outside the CDR3, is KAGVTQTPRYLIKTRGQQVTLSCSPISGHRSVSWYQQTPGQGLQFLFEYFSETQRNKGNFPGRFSGRQFSNSRSEMNVSTLELGDSALYLCASSPGGNLVTEAFFGQGTRLTVV.

This chain uses TRBV12-3 or TRBV12-4 with TRBJ1-4; D is ambiguous. The CDR3 spans 13 residues. V gave up 5 bases and J gave up 8 bases, with 12 bases separating them. CDR3 nucleotides: TGTGCCAGCAGTACCCCTAGTCGGGAAAAACTGTTTTTT. It specifies CASSTPSREKLFF.

The J gene is TRBJ1-6, the V gene TRBV19; TRBD1 matches 9 bases. After removal of 6 bases from V and 1 base from J, the junction contained 4 bases not matched to a gene. Per germline, CDR1 LNHDA and CDR2 SQIVND (reference sequence). This CDR3 has 16 amino acids. The CDR3 region is CASRQGAGSYNSPLHF. The CDR3 nucleotides read TGTGCCAGTAGACAGGGGGCTGGGTCCTATAATTCACCCCTCCACTTT.

J is TRBJ1-2 and V is TRBV5-1, with D hard to call. From germline, CDR1 is SGHRS and CDR2 YFSETQ. This CDR3 is 14 amino acids long. The V and J ends lost 0 bases and 8 bases respectively, with 14 bases between them. CDR3 in amino acids: CASSLEVEVSGYTF. The CDR3 DNA sequence: TGCGCCAGCAGCTTGGAGGTGGAGGTTAGCGGCTACACCTTC.

V is TRBV10-2 and J is TRBJ1-4, with a weak D call TRBD1 (6 bases). CDR3 length: 17 residues. Trimming removed 0 bases from V and 4 bases from J, with 15 bases in between. Germline CDR1 and CDR2: WSHSY and SAAADI. The CDR3 region has the DNA TGCGCCAGCAGTGAGTCGACAGGAAGGGGTTTTAATGAAAAACTGTTTTTT. Its protein product is CASSESTGRGFNEKLFF.

The V call is TRBV5-4, the J call TRBJ1-1, with TRBD1 identical over 7 bases. The CDR3 totals 15 residues. Trimming removed 4 bases from V and 0 bases from J; junction bases left unmatched: 6. CDR1 is SGHNT, CDR2 YYREEE, per germline (reference sequence). The CDR3 region has the DNA TGTGCCAGCAGCGATTATGGGACAGTGAACACTGAAGCTTTCTTT. Residues: CASSDYGTVNTEAFF.

The chain links TRBV30 to TRBJ1-2; 9 bases map to TRBD1. CDR3 size: 14 residues. The V gene's germline CDR1 is GTSNPN and CDR2 SVGIG (reference sequence). For the CDR3, the DNA is TGTGCATTCGGCTACAGGGGGCCCTGGTATGGCTACACCTTC. Translating it yields CAFGYRGPWYGYTF.

The chain combines TRBV6-2 or TRBV6-3 with TRBJ1-5; D perhaps matches TRBD1 (5 bases). CDR3 length equals 16 residues. From germline, CDR1 is MNHEY and CDR2 SVGEGT. V lost 2 bases to trimming and J lost 11 bases, with 22 bases between them. CDR3 nucleotides: TGTGCCAGCAGTTACCGGTGGCAGGGCCTCGACGTGGCCCAGCATTTT. Its translation is CASSYRWQGLDVAQHF.

In this sample, this clone turned up once. The J gene is TRBJ2-1, the V gene TRBV13, with TRBD2 identical over 8 bases. The germline CDR1 and CDR2 sequences are PRHDT and FYEKMQ (reference sequence). With 4 bases clipped from V and 0 bases from J, the junction kept 8 bases outside the gene matches. CDR3 length equals 17 residues. CDR3 protein: CASSSGLATGSYNEQFF. In DNA form, the CDR3 reads TGTGCCAGCAGCTCCGGACTAGCCACGGGCTCCTACAATGAGCAGTTCTTC.

This clone appeared a few times. The chain carries TRBV11-2 and TRBJ2-5; 11 bases map to TRBD1. This CDR3 is built from 14 residues. The junction had 8 bases not matched to a gene; V was cut back by 10 bases and J by 4 bases. CDR1 SGHAT and CDR2 FQNNGV come from the germline V gene. The CDR3 bases are TGTGCCACGGGGCCGGGACAGGGGGTAGAGACCCAGTACTTC. The encoded protein is CATGPGQGVETQYF.

The chain uses TRBV5-8 and TRBJ2-3; D gene uncertain. This CDR3 contains 11 residues. Trimming shortened V by 4 bases and J by 4 bases, and 4 bases separated the two germline ends. Germline assignment: CDR1 SGHTS and CDR2 YDEGEE. CDR3 amino acids: CASSPADTQYF. The CDR3 region has the DNA TGTGCCAGCAGCCCGGCAGATACGCAGTATTTT.